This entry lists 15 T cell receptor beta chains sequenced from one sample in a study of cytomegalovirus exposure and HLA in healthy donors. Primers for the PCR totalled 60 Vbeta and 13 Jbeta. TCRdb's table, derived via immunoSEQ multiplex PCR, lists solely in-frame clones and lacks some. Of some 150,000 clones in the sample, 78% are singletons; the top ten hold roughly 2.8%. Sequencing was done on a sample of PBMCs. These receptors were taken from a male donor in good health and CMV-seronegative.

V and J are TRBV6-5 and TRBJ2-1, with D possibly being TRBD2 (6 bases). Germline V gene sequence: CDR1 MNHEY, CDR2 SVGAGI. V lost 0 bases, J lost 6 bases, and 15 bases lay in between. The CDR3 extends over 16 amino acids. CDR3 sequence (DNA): TGTGCCAGCAGTTACTCGAGGAGGGGAGGTCTCAATGAGCAGTTCTTC. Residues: CASSYSRRGGLNEQFF.

The CDR3 protein is CASSLSLGMAYYEQYF. The CDR3 region has the DNA TGCGCCAGCAGCCTTTCTCTCGGGATGGCCTACTACGAGCAGTACTTC. The chain joins TRBV4-1 to TRBJ2-7; weak D call: TRBD2 (5 bases). V was trimmed by 4 bases and J by 3 bases, leaving 19 bases between them. Germline CDR1 is MGHRA and CDR2 is YSYEKL. CDR3 length equals 16 residues.

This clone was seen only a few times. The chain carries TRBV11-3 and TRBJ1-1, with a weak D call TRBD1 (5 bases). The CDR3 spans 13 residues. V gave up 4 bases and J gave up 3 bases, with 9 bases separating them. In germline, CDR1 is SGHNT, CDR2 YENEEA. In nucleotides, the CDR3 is TGTGCCAGCAGCTCCTTGGGGCACACTGAAGCTTTCTTT. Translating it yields CASSSLGHTEAFF.

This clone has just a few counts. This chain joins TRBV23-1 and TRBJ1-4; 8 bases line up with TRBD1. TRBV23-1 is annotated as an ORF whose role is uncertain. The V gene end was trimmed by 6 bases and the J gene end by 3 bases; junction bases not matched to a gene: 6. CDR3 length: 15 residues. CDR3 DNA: TGCGCCAGCAGGCCCGACAGGGGTTCTAATGAAAAACTGTTTTTT. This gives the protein CASRPDRGSNEKLFF.

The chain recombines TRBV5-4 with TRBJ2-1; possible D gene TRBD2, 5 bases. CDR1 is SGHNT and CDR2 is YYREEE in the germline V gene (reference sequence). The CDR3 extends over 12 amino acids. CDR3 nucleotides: TGTGCAACCGGACTGCCCTACAATGAGCAGTTCTTC. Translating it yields CATGLPYNEQFF.

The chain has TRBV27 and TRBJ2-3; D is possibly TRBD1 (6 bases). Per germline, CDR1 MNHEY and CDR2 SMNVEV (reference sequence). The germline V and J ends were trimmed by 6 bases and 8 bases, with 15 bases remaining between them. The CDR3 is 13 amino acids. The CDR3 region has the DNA TGTGCCAGCAGCTGGGACACGGGCGGTACGCAGTATTTT. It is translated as CASSWDTGGTQYF.

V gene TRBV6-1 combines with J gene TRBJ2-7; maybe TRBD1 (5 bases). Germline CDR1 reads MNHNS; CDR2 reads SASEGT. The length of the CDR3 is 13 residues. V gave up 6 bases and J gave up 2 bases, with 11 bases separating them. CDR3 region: CASSVTVAYEQYF. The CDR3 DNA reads TGTGCCAGCAGCGTGACAGTAGCCTACGAGCAGTACTTC.

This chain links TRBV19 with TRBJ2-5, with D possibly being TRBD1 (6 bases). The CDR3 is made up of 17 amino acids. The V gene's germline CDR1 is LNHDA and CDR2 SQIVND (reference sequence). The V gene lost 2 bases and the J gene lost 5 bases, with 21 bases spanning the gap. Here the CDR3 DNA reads TGTGCCAGTAGTATACCCTCCAGTAGGGGGTTCCAGGAGACCCAGTACTTC. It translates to CASSIPSSRGFQETQYF.

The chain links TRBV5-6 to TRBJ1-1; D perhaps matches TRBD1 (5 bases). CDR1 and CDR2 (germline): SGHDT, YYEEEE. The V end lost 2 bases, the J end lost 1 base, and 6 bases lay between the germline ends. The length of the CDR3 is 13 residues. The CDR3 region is CASSFQGNTEAFF. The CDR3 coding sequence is TGTGCCAGCAGCTTTCAGGGGAACACTGAAGCTTTCTTT.

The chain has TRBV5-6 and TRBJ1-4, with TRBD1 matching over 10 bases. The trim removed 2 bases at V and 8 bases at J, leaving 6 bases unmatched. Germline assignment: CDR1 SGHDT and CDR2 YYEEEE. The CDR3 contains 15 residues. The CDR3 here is CASSFGTGVGEKLFF. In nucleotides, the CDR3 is TGTGCCAGCAGCTTCGGGACAGGGGTAGGGGAAAAACTGTTTTTT.

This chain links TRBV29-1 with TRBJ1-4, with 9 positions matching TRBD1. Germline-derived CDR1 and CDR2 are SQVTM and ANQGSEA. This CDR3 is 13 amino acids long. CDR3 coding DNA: TGCAGTGTATCGGGACAGGGAAATGAAAAACTGTTTTTT. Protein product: CSVSGQGNEKLFF.

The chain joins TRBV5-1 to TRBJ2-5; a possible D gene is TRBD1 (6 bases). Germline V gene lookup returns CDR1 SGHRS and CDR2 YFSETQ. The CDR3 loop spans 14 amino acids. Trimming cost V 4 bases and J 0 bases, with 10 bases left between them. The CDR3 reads CASSTRQDQETQYF. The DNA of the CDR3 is TGCGCCAGCAGCACTAGACAGGACCAAGAGACCCAGTACTTC.

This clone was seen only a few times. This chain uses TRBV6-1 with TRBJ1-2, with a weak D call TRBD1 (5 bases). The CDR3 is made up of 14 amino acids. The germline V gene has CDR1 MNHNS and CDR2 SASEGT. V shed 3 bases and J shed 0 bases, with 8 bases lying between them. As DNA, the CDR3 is TGTGCCAGCAGTGATGGGGGGACTAACTATGGCTACACCTTC. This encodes CASSDGGTNYGYTF.

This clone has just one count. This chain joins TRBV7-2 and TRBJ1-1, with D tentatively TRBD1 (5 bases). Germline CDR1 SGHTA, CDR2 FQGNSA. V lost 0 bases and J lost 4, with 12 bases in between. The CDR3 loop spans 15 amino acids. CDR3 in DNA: TGTGCCAGCAGCTTAGCGCGGTCGGGGGTCACTGAAGCTTTCTTT. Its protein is CASSLARSGVTEAFF.

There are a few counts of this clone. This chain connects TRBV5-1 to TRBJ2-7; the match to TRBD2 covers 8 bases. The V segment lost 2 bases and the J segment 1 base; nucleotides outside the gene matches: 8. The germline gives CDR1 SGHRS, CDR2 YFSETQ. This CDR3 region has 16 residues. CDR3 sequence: CASSLNSGGFSYEQYF. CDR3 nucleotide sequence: TGCGCCAGCAGCTTAAACAGCGGGGGCTTTTCCTACGAGCAGTACTTC.